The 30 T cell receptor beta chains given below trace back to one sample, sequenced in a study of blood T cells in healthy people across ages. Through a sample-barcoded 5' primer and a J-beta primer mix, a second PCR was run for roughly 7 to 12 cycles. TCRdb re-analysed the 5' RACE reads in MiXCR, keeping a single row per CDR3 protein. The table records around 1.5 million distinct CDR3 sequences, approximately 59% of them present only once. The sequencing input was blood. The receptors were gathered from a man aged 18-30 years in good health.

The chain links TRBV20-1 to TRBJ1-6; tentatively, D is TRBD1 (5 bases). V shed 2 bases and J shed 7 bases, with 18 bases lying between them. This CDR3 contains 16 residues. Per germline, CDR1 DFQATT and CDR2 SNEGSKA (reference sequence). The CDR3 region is CSARYGAQDPNSPLHF. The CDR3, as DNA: TGCAGTGCTAGATACGGGGCCCAGGACCCGAATTCACCCCTCCACTTT.

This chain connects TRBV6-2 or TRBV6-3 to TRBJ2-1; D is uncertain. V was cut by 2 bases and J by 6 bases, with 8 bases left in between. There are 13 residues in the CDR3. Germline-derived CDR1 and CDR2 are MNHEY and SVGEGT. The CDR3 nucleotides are TGTGCCAGCAGTTACAACAGCCTCAATGAGCAGTTCTTC. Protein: CASSYNSLNEQFF.

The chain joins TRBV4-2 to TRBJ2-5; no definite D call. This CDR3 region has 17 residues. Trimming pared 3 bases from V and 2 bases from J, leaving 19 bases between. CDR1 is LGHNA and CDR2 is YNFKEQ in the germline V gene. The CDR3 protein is CASSQEGRVLGQETQYF. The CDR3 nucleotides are TGTGCCAGCAGCCAGGAAGGAAGGGTATTGGGGCAAGAGACCCAGTACTTC.

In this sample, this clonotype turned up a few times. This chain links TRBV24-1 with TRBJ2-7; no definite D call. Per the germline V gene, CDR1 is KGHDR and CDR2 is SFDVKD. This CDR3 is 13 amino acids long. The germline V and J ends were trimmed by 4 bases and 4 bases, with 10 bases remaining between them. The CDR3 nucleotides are TGTGCCACCAGTGACCAAAACGGATACGAGCAGTACTTC. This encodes CATSDQNGYEQYF.

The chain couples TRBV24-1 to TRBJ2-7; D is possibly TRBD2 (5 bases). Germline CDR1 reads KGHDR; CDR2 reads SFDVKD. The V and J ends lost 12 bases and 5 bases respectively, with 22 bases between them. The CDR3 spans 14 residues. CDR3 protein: CAFRTATNHDEQYF. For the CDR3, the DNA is TGTGCCTTTCGGACTGCCACAAACCATGACGAGCAGTACTTC.

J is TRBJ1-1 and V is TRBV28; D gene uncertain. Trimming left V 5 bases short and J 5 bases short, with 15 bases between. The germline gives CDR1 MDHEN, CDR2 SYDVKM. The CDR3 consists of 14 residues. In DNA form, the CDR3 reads TGTGCCAGCAGTCTACGGGTCTCCCGGACTGAAGCTTTCTTT. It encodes CASSLRVSRTEAFF.

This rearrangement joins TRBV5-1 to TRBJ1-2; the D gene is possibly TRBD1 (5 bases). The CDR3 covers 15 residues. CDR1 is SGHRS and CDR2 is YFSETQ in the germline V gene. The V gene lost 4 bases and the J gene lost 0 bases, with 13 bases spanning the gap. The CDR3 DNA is TGCGCCAGCAGCCCATCGGGGGGAGCTAACTATGGCTACACCTTC. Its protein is CASSPSGGANYGYTF. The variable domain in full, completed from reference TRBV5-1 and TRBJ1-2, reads KAGVTQTPRYLIKTRGQQVTLSCSPISGHRSVSWYQQTPGQGLQFLFEYFSETQRNKGNFPGRFSGRQFSNSRSEMNVSTLELGDSALYLCASSPSGGANYGYTFGSGTRLTVV.

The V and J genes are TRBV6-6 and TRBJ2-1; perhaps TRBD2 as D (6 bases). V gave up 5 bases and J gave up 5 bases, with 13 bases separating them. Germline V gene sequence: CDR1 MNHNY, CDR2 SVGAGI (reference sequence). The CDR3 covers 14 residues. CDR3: CASSGGAYHNEQFF. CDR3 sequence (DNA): TGTGCCAGCAGTGGAGGGGCCTACCACAATGAGCAGTTCTTC.

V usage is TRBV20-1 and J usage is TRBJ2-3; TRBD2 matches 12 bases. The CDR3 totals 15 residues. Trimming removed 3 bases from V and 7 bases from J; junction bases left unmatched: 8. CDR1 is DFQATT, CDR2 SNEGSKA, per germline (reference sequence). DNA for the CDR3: TGCAGTGCTAGGAGACTAGCGGGGGCTCCCCATACGCAGTATTTT. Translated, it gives CSARRLAGAPHTQYF.

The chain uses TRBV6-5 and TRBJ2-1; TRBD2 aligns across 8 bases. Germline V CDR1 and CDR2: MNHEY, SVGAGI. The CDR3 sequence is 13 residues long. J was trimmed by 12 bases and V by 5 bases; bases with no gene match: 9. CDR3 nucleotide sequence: TGTGCCAGCAGTGACGGGGGGGACCCAAGGCAGTTCTTC. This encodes CASSDGGDPRQFF.

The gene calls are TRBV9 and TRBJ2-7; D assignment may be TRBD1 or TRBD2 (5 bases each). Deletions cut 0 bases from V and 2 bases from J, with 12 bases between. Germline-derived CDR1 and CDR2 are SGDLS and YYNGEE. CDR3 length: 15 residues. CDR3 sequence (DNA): TGTGCCAGCAGCGTAGCAGGGACCCAACCCTACGAGCAGTACTTC. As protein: CASSVAGTQPYEQYF. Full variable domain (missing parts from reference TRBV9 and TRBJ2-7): DSGVTQTPKHLITATGQRVTLRCSPRSGDLSVYWYQQSLDQGLQFLIQYYNGEERAKGNILERFSAQQFPDLHSELNLSSLELGDSALYFCASSVAGTQPYEQYFGPGTRLTVT.

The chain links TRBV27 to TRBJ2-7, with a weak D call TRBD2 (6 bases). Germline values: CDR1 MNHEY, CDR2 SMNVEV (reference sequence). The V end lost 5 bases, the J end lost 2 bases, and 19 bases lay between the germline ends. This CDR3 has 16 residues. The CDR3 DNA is TGTGCCAGCAGTACCCTTACACGGCGGGACGCCTACGAGCAGTACTTC. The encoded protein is CASSTLTRRDAYEQYF.

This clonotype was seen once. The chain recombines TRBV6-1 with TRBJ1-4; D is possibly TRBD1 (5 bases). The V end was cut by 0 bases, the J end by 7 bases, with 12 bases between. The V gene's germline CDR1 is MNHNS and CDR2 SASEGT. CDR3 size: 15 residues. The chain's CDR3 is CASSEAGGGTEKLFF. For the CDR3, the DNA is TGTGCCAGCAGTGAAGCGGGGGGAGGCACTGAAAAACTGTTTTTT.

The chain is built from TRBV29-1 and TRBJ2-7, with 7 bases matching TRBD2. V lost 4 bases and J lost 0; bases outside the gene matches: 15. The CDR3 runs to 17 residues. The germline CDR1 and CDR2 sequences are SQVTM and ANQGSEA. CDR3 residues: CSVVGGFSPTDSYEQYF. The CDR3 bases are TGCAGCGTTGTGGGGGGGTTTTCACCAACGGACTCCTACGAGCAGTACTTC.

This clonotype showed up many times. The CDR3 DNA sequence: TGTGCCAGCAGTTACGGCAGAAACTATGGCTACACCTTC. It specifies CASSYGRNYGYTF. The genes are TRBV6-2 or TRBV6-3 and TRBJ1-2; no definite D call. There are 13 residues in the CDR3. Germline assignment: CDR1 MNHEY and CDR2 SVGEGT. V lost 2 bases and J 2 bases, leaving 6 bases between the germline ends.

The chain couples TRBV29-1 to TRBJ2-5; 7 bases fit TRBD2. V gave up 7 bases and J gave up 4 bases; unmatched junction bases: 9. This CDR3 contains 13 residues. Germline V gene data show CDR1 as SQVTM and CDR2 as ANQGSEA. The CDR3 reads CSGRQGGGETQYF. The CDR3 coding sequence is TGCAGCGGGAGGCAGGGCGGGGGAGAGACCCAGTACTTC. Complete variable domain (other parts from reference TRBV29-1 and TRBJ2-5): SAVISQKPSRDICQRGTSLTIQCQVDSQVTMMFWYRQQPGQSLTLIATANQGSEATYESGFVIDKFPISRPNLTFSTLTVSNMSPEDSSIYLCSGRQGGGETQYFGPGTRLLVL.

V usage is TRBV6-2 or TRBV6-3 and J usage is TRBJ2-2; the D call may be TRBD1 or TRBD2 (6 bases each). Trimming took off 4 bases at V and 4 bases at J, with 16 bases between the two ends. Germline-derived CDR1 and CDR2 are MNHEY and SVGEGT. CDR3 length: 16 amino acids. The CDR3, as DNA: TGTGCCAGCAGTTGGGTAACAGGGAGGAGCACCGGGGAGCTGTTTTTT. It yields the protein CASSWVTGRSTGELFF.

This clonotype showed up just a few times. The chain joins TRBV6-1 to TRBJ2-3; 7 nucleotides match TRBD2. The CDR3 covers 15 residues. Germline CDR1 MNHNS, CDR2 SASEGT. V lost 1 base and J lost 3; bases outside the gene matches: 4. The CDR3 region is CASSEVGRETDTQYF. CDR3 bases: TGTGCCAGCAGTGAAGTGGGGAGGGAAACAGATACGCAGTATTTT.

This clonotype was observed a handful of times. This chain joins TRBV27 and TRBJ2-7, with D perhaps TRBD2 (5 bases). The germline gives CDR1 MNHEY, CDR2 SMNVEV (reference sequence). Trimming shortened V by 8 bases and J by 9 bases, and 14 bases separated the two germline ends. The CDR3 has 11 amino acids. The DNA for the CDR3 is TGTGCCAGCGGGCGAGGGATGGGGCAGTACTTC. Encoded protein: CASGRGMGQYF.

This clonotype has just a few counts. The CDR3 loop is CASSLGSAGETQYF. Here the CDR3 DNA reads TGTGCCAGCAGCTTAGGTTCGGCCGGAGAGACCCAGTACTTC. The chain employs TRBV13 and TRBJ2-5; unclear D gene. CDR1 and CDR2 from the germline V gene are PRHDT and FYEKMQ (reference sequence). Trimming pared 0 bases from V and 4 bases from J, leaving 9 bases between. The CDR3 has 14 amino acids.

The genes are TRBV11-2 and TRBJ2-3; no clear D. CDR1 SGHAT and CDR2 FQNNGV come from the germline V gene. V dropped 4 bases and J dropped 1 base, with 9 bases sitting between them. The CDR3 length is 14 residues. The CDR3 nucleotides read TGTGCCAGCAGCTCCCCGCCGGGCACAGATACGCAGTATTTT. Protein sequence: CASSSPPGTDTQYF.

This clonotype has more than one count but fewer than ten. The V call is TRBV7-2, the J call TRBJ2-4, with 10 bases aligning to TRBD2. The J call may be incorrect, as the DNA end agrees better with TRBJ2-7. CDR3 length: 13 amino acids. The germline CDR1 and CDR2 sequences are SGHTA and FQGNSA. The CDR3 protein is CASSSAGGYEQYF. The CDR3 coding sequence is TGTGCCAGCAGCTCAGCGGGAGGGTACGAGCAGTACTTC.

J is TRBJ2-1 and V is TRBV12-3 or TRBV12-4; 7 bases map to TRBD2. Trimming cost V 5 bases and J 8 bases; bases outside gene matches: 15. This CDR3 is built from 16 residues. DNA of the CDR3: TGTGCCAGCAGTCCCGGGCTAGCGGAAAAGTGGGATGAGCAGTTCTTC. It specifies CASSPGLAEKWDEQFF.

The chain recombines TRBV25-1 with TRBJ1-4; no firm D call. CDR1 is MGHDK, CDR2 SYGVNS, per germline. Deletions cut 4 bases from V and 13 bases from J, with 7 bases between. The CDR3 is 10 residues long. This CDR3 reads CASSGSRLFF. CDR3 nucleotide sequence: TGTGCCAGCAGTGGCTCTAGACTGTTTTTT.

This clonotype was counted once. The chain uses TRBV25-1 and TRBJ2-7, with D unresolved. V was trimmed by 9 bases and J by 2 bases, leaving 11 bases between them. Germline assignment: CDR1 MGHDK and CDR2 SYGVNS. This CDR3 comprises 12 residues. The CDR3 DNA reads TGTGCCAGTAGGCCTGGGGCCTACGAGCAGTACTTC. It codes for CASRPGAYEQYF.

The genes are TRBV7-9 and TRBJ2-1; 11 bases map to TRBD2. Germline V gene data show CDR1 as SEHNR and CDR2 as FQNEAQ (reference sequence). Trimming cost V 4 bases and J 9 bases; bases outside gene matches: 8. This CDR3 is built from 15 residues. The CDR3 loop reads CASSSTSGMSSEQFF. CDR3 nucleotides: TGTGCCAGCAGCTCGACTAGCGGGATGTCTTCTGAGCAGTTCTTC.

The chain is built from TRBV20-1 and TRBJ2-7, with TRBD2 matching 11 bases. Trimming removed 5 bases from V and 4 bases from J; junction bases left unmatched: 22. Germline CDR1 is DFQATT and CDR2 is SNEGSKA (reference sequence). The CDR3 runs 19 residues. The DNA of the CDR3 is TGCAGTGCTTACGGCCGACTAGCGGGGACCAACCGATTAATTTACGAGCAGTACTTC. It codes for CSAYGRLAGTNRLIYEQYF.

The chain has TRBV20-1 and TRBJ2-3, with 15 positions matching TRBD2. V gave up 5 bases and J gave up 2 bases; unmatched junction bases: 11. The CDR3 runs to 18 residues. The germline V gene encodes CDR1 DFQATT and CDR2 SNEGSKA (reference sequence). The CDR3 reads CSAAGTSGGYTPTDTQYF. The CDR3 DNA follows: TGCAGTGCTGCTGGGACTAGCGGGGGGTATACCCCCACAGATACGCAGTATTTT.

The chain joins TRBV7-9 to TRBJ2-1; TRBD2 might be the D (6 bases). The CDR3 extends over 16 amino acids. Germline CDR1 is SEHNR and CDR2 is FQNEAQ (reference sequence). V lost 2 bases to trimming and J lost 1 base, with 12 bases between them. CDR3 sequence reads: CASSLFGGMSYNEQFF. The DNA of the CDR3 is TGTGCCAGCAGCTTATTTGGCGGGATGTCCTACAATGAGCAGTTCTTC.

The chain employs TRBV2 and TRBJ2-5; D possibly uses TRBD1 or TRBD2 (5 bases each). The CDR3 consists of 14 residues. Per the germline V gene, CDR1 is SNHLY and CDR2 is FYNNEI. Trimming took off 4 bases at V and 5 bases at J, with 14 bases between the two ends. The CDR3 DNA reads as TGTGCCAGCAGTGTTGGGTCAGGGACGGAGACCCAGTACTTC. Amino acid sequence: CASSVGSGTETQYF. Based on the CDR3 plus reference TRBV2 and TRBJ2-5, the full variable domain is EPEVTQTPSHQVTQMGQEVILRCVPISNHLYFYWYRQILGQKVEFLVSFYNNEISEKSEIFDDQFSVERPDGSNFTLKIRSTKLEDSAMYFCASSVGSGTETQYFGPGTRLLVL.